Each of the 28 T cell receptor beta chains below was sequenced from the same sample in a study of control samples from healthy donors and cancer patients. Libraries were prepared by immunoSEQ multiplex PCR; TCRdb keeps only in-frame clonotypes and omits some of them. Of about 150,000 clones listed, roughly 92% are singletons. Source material: blood. These receptors all stem from a man aged 50 to 59 in good health.

The V gene is TRBV19, the J gene TRBJ2-4; maybe TRBD1 (6 bases). The length of the CDR3 is 16 residues. Germline CDR1 is LNHDA and CDR2 is SQIVND (reference sequence). Trimming shortened V by 5 bases and J by 5 bases, and 19 bases separated the two germline ends. The CDR3 loop is CASSVPRQGSQNIQYF. The DNA of the CDR3 is TGTGCCAGTAGTGTCCCTCGCCAGGGGTCCCAAAACATTCAGTACTTC.

The chain couples TRBV29-1 to TRBJ2-1, with D possibly TRBD2 on 6 matching bases. The V end lost 2 bases, the J end lost 11 bases, and 16 bases lay between the germline ends. CDR3 length: 13 amino acids. The germline gives CDR1 SQVTM, CDR2 ANQGSEA. CDR3: CSVEQGGRTQQFF. The DNA for the CDR3 is TGCAGCGTTGAACAGGGAGGTCGGACCCAGCAGTTCTTC.

This chain joins TRBV5-1 and TRBJ1-3, with a weak D call TRBD1 (6 bases). Trimming stripped 4 bases from V and 3 bases from J, with 14 bases between. Germline CDR1 SGHRS, CDR2 YFSETQ. The CDR3 totals 15 residues. DNA for the CDR3: TGCGCCAGCAGCCTATCCGGGACATTTGGAAACACCATATATTTT. Its protein product is CASSLSGTFGNTIYF.

The gene calls are TRBV28 and TRBJ1-6; tentative D call: TRBD1 (6 bases). Germline CDR1 is MDHEN and CDR2 is SYDVKM. This CDR3 spans 16 amino acids. The V end was cut by 2 bases, the J end by 2 bases, with 10 bases between. The CDR3 nucleotides read TGTGCCAGCAGTTTACCGACAGGCCCCTATAATTCACCCCTCCACTTT. This sequence encodes CASSLPTGPYNSPLHF.

V and J are TRBV29-1 and TRBJ2-2; D is tentatively TRBD1 or TRBD2 (5 bases each). Germline-derived CDR1 and CDR2 are SQVTM and ANQGSEA. The V end lost 8 bases, the J end lost 1 base, and 11 bases lay between the germline ends. The CDR3 spans 13 residues. Written as DNA, the CDR3 is TGCAGCTTCCGGGACCGGAACACCGGGGAGCTGTTTTTT. It encodes CSFRDRNTGELFF.

CDR3 loop: CASSPGPRNEKLFF. DNA for the CDR3: TGCGCCAGCAGCCCGGGACCGCGTAATGAAAAACTGTTTTTT. This rearrangement joins TRBV5-1 to TRBJ1-4; TRBD1 is a possible D gene (5 bases). The CDR3 loop spans 14 amino acids. The germline gives CDR1 SGHRS, CDR2 YFSETQ. V was clipped by 4 bases and J by 4 bases, with 11 bases between them.

The chain employs TRBV10-3 and TRBJ1-2; 8 bases are a match to TRBD1. CDR3 length equals 17 residues. The trim removed 0 bases at V and 6 bases at J, leaving 12 bases unmatched. The germline V gene encodes CDR1 ENHRY and CDR2 SYGVKD. CDR3 DNA sequence: TGTGCCATCAGTGAGTCGGTTTTCCGACAGGGGAGTGATGGCTACACCTTC. It is translated as CAISESVFRQGSDGYTF.

The chain has TRBV7-9 and TRBJ1-1; D might be TRBD1 (5 bases). Trimming took 3 bases from V and 4 from J, leaving 9 bases between them. Germline V gene sequence: CDR1 SEHNR, CDR2 FQNEAQ (reference sequence). The CDR3 runs to 13 residues. In DNA, the CDR3 is TGTGCCAGCAGCTTGACAGTGATCACTGAAGCTTTCTTT. It is translated as CASSLTVITEAFF. The full variable domain, rest sourced from reference TRBV7-9 and TRBJ1-1, is DTGVSQNPRHKITKRGQNVTFRCDPISEHNRLYWYRQTLGQGPEFLTYFQNEAQLEKSRLLSDRFSAERPKGSFSTLEIQRTEQGDSAMYLCASSLTVITEAFFGQGTRLTVV.

This chain links TRBV11-2 with TRBJ2-1; 13 positions agree with TRBD2. After removal of 0 bases from V and 3 bases from J, the junction contained 8 bases not matched to a gene. Germline V CDR1 and CDR2: SGHAT, FQNNGV. The CDR3 totals 19 residues. CDR3 sequence (DNA): TGTGCCAGCAGCTTAGATAGATGGACTAGCGGGAGTTTCTACAATGAGCAGTTCTTC. This encodes CASSLDRWTSGSFYNEQFF.

In its sample, this clone was seen once. The gene calls are TRBV3-1 (or the pseudogene TRBV3-2) and TRBJ2-1; 10 positions agree with TRBD2. CDR1 is LGHDT, CDR2 YNNKEL, per germline (reference sequence). The CDR3 totals 13 residues. The V and J ends lost 1 base and 15 bases, in that order; junction bases with no gene match: 6. The DNA of the CDR3 is TGTGCCAGCAGCCAAGGGATTAGCGGGGGGTCGTTCTTC. Translation: CASSQGISGGSFF.

V and J are TRBV27 and TRBJ1-1; TRBD1 is a possible D gene (5 bases). In germline, CDR1 is MNHEY, CDR2 SMNVEV (reference sequence). Trimming pared 3 bases from V and 1 base from J, leaving 12 bases between. The CDR3 sequence is 15 residues long. CDR3 in DNA: TGTGCCAGCAGTTTTTACAGGAATGCGAACACTGAAGCTTTCTTT. Translated, it gives CASSFYRNANTEAFF.

The V call is TRBV30, the J call TRBJ2-2; tentative D call: TRBD1 (5 bases). The CDR3 consists of 14 residues. The ends were cut back, 2 bases at V and 4 bases at J, with 11 bases in the middle. CDR1 and CDR2 from the germline V gene are GTSNPN and SVGIG (reference sequence). The CDR3 DNA follows: TGTGCCTGGAGTCTTGGACAACCCACCGGGGAGCTGTTTTTT. Amino acid sequence: CAWSLGQPTGELFF.

The rearrangement uses TRBV5-4 and TRBJ2-1; D is perhaps TRBD1 or TRBD2 (5 bases each). The CDR3 sequence is 17 residues long. The V gene's germline CDR1 is SGHNT and CDR2 YYREEE (reference sequence). The V end lost 6 bases, the J end lost 2 bases, and 21 bases lay between the germline ends. CDR3: CASILGRGGLAYNEQFF. The DNA of the CDR3 is TGTGCCAGCATCCTCGGCCGGGGCGGGCTAGCCTACAATGAGCAGTTCTTC.

The rearrangement uses TRBV30 and TRBJ2-2; weak D call: TRBD2 (6 bases). The CDR3 runs to 13 residues. The germline V gene encodes CDR1 GTSNPN and CDR2 SVGIG (reference sequence). Trimming removed 7 bases at V and 7 bases at J, with 16 bases between. CDR3 sequence reads: CAYTPGANGELFF. The CDR3 nucleotides are TGTGCCTACACCCCGGGAGCGAACGGGGAGCTGTTTTTT.

The rearrangement links TRBV11-2 to TRBJ2-5; 9 bases are a match to TRBD2. The length of the CDR3 is 18 residues. CDR1 is SGHAT, CDR2 FQNNGV, per germline. The J segment lost 0 bases and the V segment lost 5 bases, leaving 13 bases of the junction unmatched. The DNA for the CDR3 is TGTGCCAGCAGCCCAAGGGGTGGGCTAGCGGGATACCAAGAGACCCAGTACTTC. Protein product: CASSPRGGLAGYQETQYF.

This chain connects TRBV19 to TRBJ2-7, with D perhaps matching TRBD2 (6 bases). This CDR3 region has 13 residues. Germline CDR1 reads LNHDA; CDR2 reads SQIVND (reference sequence). The V end lost 5 bases, the J end lost 7 bases, and 15 bases lay between the germline ends. This CDR3 is CASSRDSLGEQYF. For the CDR3, the DNA is TGTGCCAGTAGTCGGGACTCCCTGGGGGAGCAGTACTTC.

The chain has TRBV4-1 and TRBJ2-7, with 7 bases that match TRBD2. CDR1 is MGHRA, CDR2 YSYEKL, per germline. The CDR3 runs 15 residues. With 6 bases clipped from V and 3 bases from J, the junction kept 11 bases outside the gene matches. The CDR3 sequence: CASRLEAGALYEQYF. The CDR3 DNA reads as TGCGCCAGCAGACTCGAGGCGGGAGCACTCTACGAGCAGTACTTC.

The J gene is TRBJ1-5, the V gene TRBV5-1, with D uncertain. Trimming pared 0 bases from V and 4 bases from J, leaving 5 bases between. CDR1 SGHRS and CDR2 YFSETQ come from the germline V gene. There are 13 residues in the CDR3. The CDR3 sequence is CASSLEQNQPQHF. The CDR3 nucleotides read TGCGCCAGCAGCTTGGAACAGAATCAGCCCCAGCATTTT.

This chain joins TRBV11-2 and TRBJ2-5, with TRBD2 matching 13 bases. Germline assignment: CDR1 SGHAT and CDR2 FQNNGV. V was pared by 3 bases and J by 5 bases, with 3 bases of the junction left unmatched. CDR3 length equals 15 residues. The CDR3: CASSLGTSGIETQYF. CDR3 coding DNA: TGTGCCAGCAGCTTGGGGACTAGCGGGATTGAGACCCAGTACTTC.

The chain couples TRBV4-1 to TRBJ2-2, with 14 bases fitting TRBD2. V lost 5 bases and J lost 4; bases outside the gene matches: 3. The CDR3 loop spans 16 amino acids. Germline lookup yields CDR1 MGHRA and CDR2 YSYEKL. This chain's CDR3 is CASSWTSGRSTGELFF. The CDR3 bases are TGCGCCAGCAGCTGGACTAGCGGGAGGAGCACCGGGGAGCTGTTTTTT.

V usage is TRBV5-1 and J usage is TRBJ2-7, with 11 bases fitting TRBD1. CDR1 is SGHRS, CDR2 YFSETQ, per germline. This CDR3 has 15 amino acids. V trimming: 0 bases; J trimming: 6 bases; junction bases outside the gene matches: 5. CDR3 protein: CASSLGTGGASEQYF. In nucleotides, the CDR3 is TGCGCCAGCAGCTTGGGGACAGGGGGCGCTTCCGAGCAGTACTTC.

The table lists this clone with a count of one. The chain carries TRBV6-4 and TRBJ2-2; TRBD2 matches 8 bases. The V gene end was trimmed by 6 bases and the J gene end by 5 bases; junction bases not matched to a gene: 8. This CDR3 region has 15 residues. Germline assignment: CDR1 MRHNA and CDR2 SNTAGT. Here the CDR3 DNA reads TGTGCCAGCAGCGTCAGCGGGAGAGGGACCGGGGAGCTGTTTTTT. Translated: CASSVSGRGTGELFF.

The genes are TRBV18 and TRBJ2-7, with D possibly being TRBD1 (6 bases). Trimming removed 6 bases from V and 7 bases from J, with 22 bases in between. The CDR3 consists of 15 residues. Germline V gene data show CDR1 as KGHSH and CDR2 as LQKENI. CDR3 sequence: CASSRDRRNTGEQYF. As DNA, the CDR3 is TGTGCCAGCTCCCGAGATAGGCGGAATACAGGGGAGCAGTACTTC.

The gene calls are TRBV7-2 and TRBJ2-7; TRBD2 is a possible D gene (6 bases). CDR1 is SGHTA and CDR2 is FQGNSA in the germline V gene. The CDR3 extends over 15 amino acids. V lost 8 bases and J lost 3, with 20 bases in between. CDR3 protein: CASQPAGTRGYEQYF. Written as DNA, the CDR3 is TGTGCCAGCCAGCCAGCCGGGACTCGAGGCTACGAGCAGTACTTC.

This rearrangement joins TRBV3-1 (or the pseudogene TRBV3-2) to TRBJ1-2; TRBD1 is a possible D gene (6 bases). Trimming removed 6 bases at V and 5 bases at J, with 13 bases between. Germline V lookup: CDR1 LGHDT, CDR2 YNNKEL (reference sequence). The CDR3 is 13 residues long. DNA for the CDR3: TGTGCCAGCAGACGGGGGGCCGGTTATGGCTACACCTTC. As protein: CASRRGAGYGYTF.

The rearrangement uses TRBV28 and TRBJ2-6, with 7 nucleotides matching TRBD1. The V gene end was trimmed by 3 bases and the J gene end by 0 bases; junction bases not matched to a gene: 11. The germline CDR1 and CDR2 sequences are MDHEN and SYDVKM. The CDR3 consists of 19 residues. The CDR3 loop is CASSFFPGQLSSGANVLTF. The CDR3 nucleotides are TGTGCCAGCAGTTTTTTTCCGGGACAGCTCTCCTCTGGGGCCAACGTCCTGACTTTC.

V usage is TRBV3-1 (or the pseudogene TRBV3-2) and J usage is TRBJ2-7; 11 nucleotides align to TRBD2. V was pared by 0 bases and J by 7 bases, with 11 bases of the junction left unmatched. CDR1 LGHDT and CDR2 YNNKEL come from the germline V gene (reference sequence). The CDR3 extends over 17 amino acids. This CDR3 is CASSQELLIAGGREQYF. The CDR3 nucleotides are TGTGCCAGCAGCCAAGAACTCCTAATAGCGGGAGGGAGAGAGCAGTACTTC.

A few counts support this clone. The chain has TRBV19 and TRBJ1-5, with 8 bases aligning to TRBD1. Looked up from germline, CDR1 is LNHDA and CDR2 is SQIVND (reference sequence). This CDR3 region has 15 residues. The trim removed 3 bases at V and 3 bases at J, leaving 4 bases unmatched. The CDR3 reads CASSIWTGNNQPQHF. The DNA of the CDR3 is TGTGCCAGTAGTATTTGGACAGGGAACAATCAGCCCCAGCATTTT.